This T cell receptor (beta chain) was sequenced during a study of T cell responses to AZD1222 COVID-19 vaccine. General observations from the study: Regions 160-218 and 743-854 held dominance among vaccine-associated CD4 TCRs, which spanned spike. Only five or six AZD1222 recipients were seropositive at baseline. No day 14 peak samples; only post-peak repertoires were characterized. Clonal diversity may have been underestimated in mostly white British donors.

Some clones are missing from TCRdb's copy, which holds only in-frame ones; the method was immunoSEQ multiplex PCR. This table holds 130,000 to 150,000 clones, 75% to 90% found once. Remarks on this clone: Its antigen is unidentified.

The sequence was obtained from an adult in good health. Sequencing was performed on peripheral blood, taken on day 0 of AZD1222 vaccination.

The CDR3 DNA sequence: TGTGCCAGTAGACTCCGGGGGGAACTGTTTTTT. It translates to CASRLRGELFF. The genes are TRBV19 and TRBJ1-4; D possibly corresponds to TRBD1 (5 bases). V gave up 6 bases and J gave up 12 bases, with 11 bases separating them. CDR3 length equals 11 residues. In germline, CDR1 is LNHDA, CDR2 SQIVND (reference sequence).